This entry concerns a single T cell receptor beta chain. Its antigen is currently unknown. These data come from a study of T cell responses to AZD1222 COVID-19 vaccine. Study-level results: Repertoires were obtained only post-peak T cell response. Donors skewed white British and female; clonal diversity was possibly underestimated.

The CDR3 consists of 18 residues. J lost 0 bases, V lost 2 bases, and 10 bases had no gene match. CDR1 and CDR2 from the germline V gene are LNHDA and SQIVND (reference sequence). TCRdb's copy holds only in-frame clones and misses some; the assay was immunoSEQ multiplex PCR. Altogether some 86,000 clones are present, about 90% being singletons, with the ten largest covering 6% to 7.5%. The rearrangement joins TRBV19 to TRBJ1-5; 7 nucleotides agree with TRBD1. Source: peripheral blood, taken 28 days after the second AZD1222 dose. The TCR comes from an adult who received the AZD1222 COVID-19 vaccine. The DNA of the CDR3 is TGTGCCAGTAGTATATGGGGGGGGACAGCTTATAGCAATCAGCCCCAGCATTTT. Encoded protein: CASSIWGGTAYSNQPQHF. Full variable domain (outside the CDR3, taken from reference TRBV19 and TRBJ1-5): DGGITQSPKYLFRKEGQNVTLSCEQNLNHDAMYWYRQDPGQGLRLIYYSQIVNDFQKGDIAEGYSVSREKKESFPLTVTSAQKNPTAFYLCASSIWGGTAYSNQPQHFGDGTRLSIL.